These 15 T cell receptor beta chains share one sample of origin, sequenced in a study of T cell clones after liver transplantation. This table comes from immunoSEQ multiplex PCR, and its TCRdb copy is limited to in-frame clones, with some not included. The data show fewer than 85,000 clones, over 65% seen once. Sequencing was performed on CD4+ T cells from blood, taken at the 22-month timepoint. These receptor sequences come from a human patient who received a liver transplant. Part of the T cell pool may stem from the graft donor.

The chain employs TRBV5-6 and TRBJ1-4; possibly TRBD1 for D (6 bases). Germline V gives CDR1 SGHDT, CDR2 YYEEEE. Trimming pared 7 bases from V and 3 bases from J, leaving 25 bases between. The CDR3 consists of 18 residues. The CDR3 DNA sequence: TGTGCCAGCGGCCGATCCCCCCTGAAGACAGGCGCTAATGAAAAACTGTTTTTT. Protein product: CASGRSPLKTGANEKLFF.

Written as DNA, the CDR3 is TGCGCCAGCAGCCAAGATCGGTGGGGTTACTATGGCTACACCTTC. Protein: CASSQDRWGYYGYTF. The chain employs TRBV4-3 and TRBJ1-2, with D unresolved. Germline V gene sequence: CDR1 LGHNA, CDR2 YSLEER. With 0 bases removed from V and 3 bases from J, the gap between germline ends came to 11 bases. The CDR3 loop spans 15 amino acids.

A few counts support this clone. The chain combines TRBV7-3 with TRBJ2-3, with 8 bases matching TRBD1. The CDR3 runs to 15 residues. The trim removed 5 bases at V and 1 base at J, leaving 5 bases unmatched. CDR1 SGHTA and CDR2 FQGTGA come from the germline V gene. The CDR3 sequence is CASSGQGRGTDTQYF. The CDR3 DNA reads TGTGCCAGCAGCGGACAGGGTCGAGGCACAGATACGCAGTATTTT.

This clone was seen a handful of times. The chain carries TRBV5-6 and TRBJ1-2; D is ambiguous. V was clipped by 5 bases and J by 6 bases, with 14 bases between them. CDR1 is SGHDT and CDR2 is YYEEEE in the germline V gene. There are 13 residues in the CDR3. CDR3 region: CASSHGIIDGYTF. Here the CDR3 DNA reads TGTGCCAGCAGTCACGGCATCATTGATGGCTACACCTTC.

This chain connects TRBV29-1 to TRBJ2-7; 12 bases agree with TRBD2. Per the germline V gene, CDR1 is SQVTM and CDR2 is ANQGSEA. The CDR3 consists of 13 residues. With 7 bases clipped from V and 3 bases from J, the junction kept 4 bases outside the gene matches. CDR3 sequence reads: CSARTSGNYEQYF. As DNA, the CDR3 is TGCAGCGCCCGGACTAGCGGGAACTACGAGCAGTACTTC.

The chain carries TRBV7-3 and TRBJ2-3, with D unclear. The CDR3 has 14 amino acids. The germline gives CDR1 SGHTA, CDR2 FQGTGA. V lost 2 bases to trimming and J lost 2 bases, with 8 bases between them. The CDR3 DNA reads as TGTGCCAGCAGCTTACGACCGTACACAGATACGCAGTATTTT. It specifies CASSLRPYTDTQYF. The whole variable domain, remainder taken from reference TRBV7-3 and TRBJ2-3, is GAGVSQTPSNKVTEKGKYVELRCDPISGHTALYWYRQSLGQGPEFLIYFQGTGAADDSGLPNDRFFAVRPEGSVSTLKIQRTERGDSAVYLCASSLRPYTDTQYFGPGTRLTVL.

The genes are TRBV11-2 and TRBJ2-3; 7 positions match TRBD1. Germline loops: CDR1 SGHAT, CDR2 FQNNGV. V lost 2 bases to trimming and J lost 4 bases; unmatched junction nucleotides: 6. This CDR3 region has 15 residues. The CDR3 DNA is TGTGCCAGCAGCTTAAAACCCCAGGGGGCAGATACGCAGTATTTT. Protein product: CASSLKPQGADTQYF.

The table lists this clone with a few counts. The chain combines TRBV28 with TRBJ1-2; D is ambiguous. Germline V CDR1 and CDR2: MDHEN, SYDVKM. The V gene lost 2 bases and the J gene lost 4 bases, with 8 bases spanning the gap. This CDR3 contains 13 residues. Written as DNA, the CDR3 is TGTGCCAGCAGTTTACCGGGGATCTATGGCTACACCTTC. Its translation: CASSLPGIYGYTF.

The rearrangement uses TRBV6-5 and TRBJ1-5, with TRBD1 matching 7 bases. The junction had 11 bases not matched to a gene; V was cut back by 5 bases and J by 7 bases. This CDR3 region has 15 residues. CDR1 and CDR2 from the germline V gene are MNHEY and SVGAGI. CDR3 region: CASSINDRAGQPQHF. CDR3 nucleotides: TGTGCCAGCAGTATTAACGACAGGGCAGGACAGCCCCAGCATTTT.

This chain links TRBV11-3 with TRBJ2-3, with D perhaps TRBD1 or TRBD2 (6 bases each). This CDR3 spans 13 amino acids. Germline CDR1 reads SGHNT; CDR2 reads YENEEA. Trimming removed 4 bases from V and 4 bases from J, with 9 bases in between. The CDR3 DNA is TGTGCCAGCAGCTGGGGGGCGGCAGATACGCAGTATTTT. The encoded protein is CASSWGAADTQYF.

This clone has only a few counts. Other DNA sequences within the sample encode an identical CDR3. The chain joins TRBV9 to TRBJ2-3, with no clear D. From germline, CDR1 is SGDLS and CDR2 YYNGEE. V was clipped by 4 bases and J by 0 bases, with 12 bases between them. CDR3 size: 15 residues. CDR3 coding DNA: TGTGCCAGCAGCCCCCGCGACCAGAGCACAGATACGCAGTATTTT. Protein: CASSPRDQSTDTQYF.

This rearrangement joins TRBV18 to TRBJ2-3, with TRBD2 identical over 9 bases. V lost 0 bases, J lost 2 bases, and 9 bases stayed unmatched. Germline V lookup: CDR1 KGHSH, CDR2 LQKENI. The CDR3 is 18 residues long. CDR3 loop: CASSPPRGLAGHTDTQYF. The CDR3, as DNA: TGTGCCAGCTCACCACCACGGGGACTAGCCGGCCACACAGATACGCAGTATTTT. The complete variable domain, with remaining parts taken from reference TRBV18 and TRBJ2-3, reads NAGVMQNPRHLVRRRGQEARLRCSPMKGHSHVYWYRQLPEEGLKFMVYLQKENIIDESGMPKERFSAEFPKEGPSILRIQQVVRGDSAAYFCASSPPRGLAGHTDTQYFGPGTRLTVL.

The sample holds a few counts of this clone. Other DNA sequences within the sample encode an identical CDR3. The chain carries TRBV5-1 and TRBJ2-5; D is unclear. This CDR3 is built from 11 residues. Germline CDR1 is SGHRS and CDR2 is YFSETQ. Trimming pared 1 base from V and 4 bases from J, leaving 2 bases between. The CDR3 region has the DNA TGCGCCAGCAGCTTGTTAGAGACCCAGTACTTC. This translates into CASSLLETQYF.

V gene TRBV7-2 combines with J gene TRBJ2-3, with a weak D call TRBD1 (5 bases). Germline V CDR1 and CDR2: SGHTA, FQGNSA. The V and J ends lost 5 bases and 2 bases respectively, with 20 bases between them. This CDR3 spans 17 amino acids. The CDR3 reads CASSPLGAGPSTDTQYF. The CDR3 DNA reads TGTGCCAGCAGCCCTTTGGGCGCAGGGCCATCCACAGATACGCAGTATTTT.

This chain links TRBV15 with TRBJ1-1; 8 bases line up with TRBD1. CDR3 length: 14 residues. V lost 3 bases, J lost 9 bases, and 9 bases stayed unmatched. Germline V gene data show CDR1 as LNHNV and CDR2 as YYDKDF (reference sequence). CDR3 region: CATSSRQGSSKAFF. DNA for the CDR3: TGTGCCACCAGCAGCAGACAGGGGAGCTCCAAAGCTTTCTTT. Based on the CDR3 plus reference TRBV15 and TRBJ1-1, the full variable domain is DAMVIQNPRYQVTQFGKPVTLSCSQTLNHNVMYWYQQKSSQAPKLLFHYYDKDFNNEADTPDNFQSRRPNTSFCFLDIRSPGLGDTAMYLCATSSRQGSSKAFFGQGTRLTVV.